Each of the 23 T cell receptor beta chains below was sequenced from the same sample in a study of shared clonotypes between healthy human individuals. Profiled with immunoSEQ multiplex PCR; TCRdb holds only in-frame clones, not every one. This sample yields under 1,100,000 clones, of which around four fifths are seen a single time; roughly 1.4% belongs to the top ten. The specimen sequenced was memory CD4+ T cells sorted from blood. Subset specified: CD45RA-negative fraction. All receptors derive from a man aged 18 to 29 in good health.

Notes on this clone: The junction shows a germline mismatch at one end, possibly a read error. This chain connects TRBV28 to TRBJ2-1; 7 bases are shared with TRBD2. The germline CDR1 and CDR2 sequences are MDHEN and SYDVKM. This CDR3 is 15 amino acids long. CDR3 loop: CASSSAGVAYNGQFF. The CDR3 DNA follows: TGTGCCAGCAGTTCCGCGGGGGTCGCCTACAATGGGCAGTTCTTC.

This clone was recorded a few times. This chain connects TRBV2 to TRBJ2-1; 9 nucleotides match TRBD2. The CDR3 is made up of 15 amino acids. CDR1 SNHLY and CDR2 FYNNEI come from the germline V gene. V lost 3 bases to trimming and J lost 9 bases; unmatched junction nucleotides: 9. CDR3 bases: TGTGCCAGCAGTGACAGGGCGGGGGGGCCTGGTGAGCAGTTCTTC. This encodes CASSDRAGGPGEQFF. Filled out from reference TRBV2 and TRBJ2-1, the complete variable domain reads EPEVTQTPSHQVTQMGQEVILRCVPISNHLYFYWYRQILGQKVEFLVSFYNNEISEKSEIFDDQFSVERPDGSNFTLKIRSTKLEDSAMYFCASSDRAGGPGEQFFGPGTRLTVL.

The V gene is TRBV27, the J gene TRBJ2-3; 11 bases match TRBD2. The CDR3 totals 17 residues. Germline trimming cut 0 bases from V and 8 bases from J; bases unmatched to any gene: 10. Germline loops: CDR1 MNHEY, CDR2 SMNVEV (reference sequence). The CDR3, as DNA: TGTGCCAGCAGTTTATCGAGCATAGCGGGGGGGCCAGGTACGCAGTATTTT. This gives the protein CASSLSSIAGGPGTQYF.

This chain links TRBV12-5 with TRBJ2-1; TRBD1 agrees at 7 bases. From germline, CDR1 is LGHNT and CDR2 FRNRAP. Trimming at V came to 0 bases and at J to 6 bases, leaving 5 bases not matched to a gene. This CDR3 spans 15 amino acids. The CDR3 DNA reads TGTGCTAGTGGTTTGGTATCGAGACAGGGCAATGAGCAGTTCTTC. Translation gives CASGLVSRQGNEQFF.

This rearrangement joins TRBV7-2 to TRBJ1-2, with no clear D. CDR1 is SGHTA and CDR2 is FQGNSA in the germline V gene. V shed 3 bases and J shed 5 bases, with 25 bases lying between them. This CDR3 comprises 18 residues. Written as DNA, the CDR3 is TGTGCCAGCAGCTTGGCATTTGAGAGCGGCAAAGCAATATATGGCTACACCTTC. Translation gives CASSLAFESGKAIYGYTF.

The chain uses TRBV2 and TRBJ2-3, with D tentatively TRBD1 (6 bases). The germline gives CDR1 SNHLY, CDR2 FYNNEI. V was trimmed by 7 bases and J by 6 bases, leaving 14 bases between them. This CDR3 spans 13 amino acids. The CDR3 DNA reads TGTGCCAGCACATGGGGGCAGTTTGATACGCAGTATTTT. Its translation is CASTWGQFDTQYF.

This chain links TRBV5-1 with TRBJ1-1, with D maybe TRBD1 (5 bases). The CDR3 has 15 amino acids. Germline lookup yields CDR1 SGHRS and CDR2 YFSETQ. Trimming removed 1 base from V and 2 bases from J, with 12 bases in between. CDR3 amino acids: CASSLNTGENTEAFF. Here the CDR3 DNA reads TGCGCCAGCAGCTTGAATACAGGAGAAAACACTGAAGCTTTCTTT.

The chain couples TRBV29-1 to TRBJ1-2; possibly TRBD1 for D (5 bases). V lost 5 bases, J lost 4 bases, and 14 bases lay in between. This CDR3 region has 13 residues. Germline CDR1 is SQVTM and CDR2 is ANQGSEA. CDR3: CSVYGRGSYGYTF. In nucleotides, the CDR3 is TGCAGCGTTTATGGGAGGGGAAGCTATGGCTACACCTTC.

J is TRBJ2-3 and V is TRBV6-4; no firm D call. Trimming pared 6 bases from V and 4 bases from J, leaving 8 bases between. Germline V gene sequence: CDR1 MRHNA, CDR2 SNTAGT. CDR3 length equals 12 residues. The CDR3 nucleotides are TGTGCCAGCAGAGGACCGGCAGATACGCAGTATTTT. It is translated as CASRGPADTQYF.

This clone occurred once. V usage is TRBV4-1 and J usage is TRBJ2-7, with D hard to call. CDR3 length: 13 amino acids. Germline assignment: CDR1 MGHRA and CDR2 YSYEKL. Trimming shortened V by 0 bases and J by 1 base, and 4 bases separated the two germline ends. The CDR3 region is CASSQDGSYEQYF. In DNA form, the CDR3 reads TGCGCCAGCAGCCAAGACGGATCCTACGAGCAGTACTTC.

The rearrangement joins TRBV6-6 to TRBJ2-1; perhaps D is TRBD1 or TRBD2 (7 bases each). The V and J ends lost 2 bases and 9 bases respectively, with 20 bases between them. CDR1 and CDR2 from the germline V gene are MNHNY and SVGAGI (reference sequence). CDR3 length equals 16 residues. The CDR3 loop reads CASSYEARQGGGEQFF. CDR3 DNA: TGTGCCAGCAGTTACGAGGCCCGGCAGGGGGGGGGTGAGCAGTTCTTC.

CDR3 nucleotides: TGTGCCAGCAGCTTGACCCGGGGGACCACAGATACGCAGTATTTT. Encoded protein: CASSLTRGTTDTQYF. The chain couples TRBV5-4 to TRBJ2-3; a possible D gene is TRBD2 (6 bases). The V and J ends lost 1 base and 2 bases respectively, with 11 bases between them. Germline CDR1 reads SGHNT; CDR2 reads YYREEE (reference sequence). This CDR3 spans 15 amino acids.

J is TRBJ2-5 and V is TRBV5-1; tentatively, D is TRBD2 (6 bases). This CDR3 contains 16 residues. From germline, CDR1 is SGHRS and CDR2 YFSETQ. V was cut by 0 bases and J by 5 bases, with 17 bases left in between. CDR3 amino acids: CASSLDGTSWGETQYF. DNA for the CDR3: TGCGCCAGCAGCTTGGATGGAACTAGCTGGGGTGAGACCCAGTACTTC.

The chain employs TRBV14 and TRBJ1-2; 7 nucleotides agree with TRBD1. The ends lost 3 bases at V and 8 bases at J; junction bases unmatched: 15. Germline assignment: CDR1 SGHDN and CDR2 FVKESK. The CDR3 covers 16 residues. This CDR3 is CASSHITPTGLGGYTF. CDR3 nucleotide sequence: TGTGCCAGCAGCCACATAACCCCGACAGGGCTGGGAGGCTACACCTTC.

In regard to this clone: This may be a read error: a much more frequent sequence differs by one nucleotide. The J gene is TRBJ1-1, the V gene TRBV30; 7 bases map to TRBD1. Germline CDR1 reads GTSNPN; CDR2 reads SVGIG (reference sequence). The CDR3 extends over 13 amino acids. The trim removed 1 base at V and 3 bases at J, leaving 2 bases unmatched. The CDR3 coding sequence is TGTGCCTGGAGTGGACAGGGAGACACTGAAGCTTTCTTT. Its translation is CAWSGQGDTEAFF. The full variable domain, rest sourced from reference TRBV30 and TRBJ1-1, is SQTIHQWPATLVQPVGSPLSLECTVEGTSNPNLYWYRQAAGRGLQLLFYSVGIGQISSEVPQNLSASRPQDRQFILSSKKLLLSDSGFYLCAWSGQGDTEAFFGQGTRLTVV.

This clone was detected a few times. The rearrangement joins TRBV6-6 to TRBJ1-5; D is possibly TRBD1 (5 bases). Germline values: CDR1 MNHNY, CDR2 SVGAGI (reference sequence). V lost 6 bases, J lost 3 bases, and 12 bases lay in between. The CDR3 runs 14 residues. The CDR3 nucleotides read TGTGCCAGCAGGGTCGACAGATTCAATCAGCCCCAGCATTTT. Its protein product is CASRVDRFNQPQHF.

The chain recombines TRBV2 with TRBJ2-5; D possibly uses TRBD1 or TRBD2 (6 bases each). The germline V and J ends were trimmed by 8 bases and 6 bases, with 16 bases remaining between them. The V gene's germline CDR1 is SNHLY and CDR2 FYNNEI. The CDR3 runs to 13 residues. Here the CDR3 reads CASPSEGGQTQYF. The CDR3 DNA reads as TGTGCCAGCCCCTCCGAGGGGGGACAGACCCAGTACTTC.

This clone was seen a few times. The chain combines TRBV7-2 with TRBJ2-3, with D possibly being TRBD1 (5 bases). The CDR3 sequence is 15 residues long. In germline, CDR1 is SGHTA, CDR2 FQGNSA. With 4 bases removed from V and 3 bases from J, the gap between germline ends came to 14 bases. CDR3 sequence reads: CASSWRSKGTDTQYF. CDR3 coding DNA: TGTGCCAGCAGCTGGCGGTCAAAGGGGACAGATACGCAGTATTTT.

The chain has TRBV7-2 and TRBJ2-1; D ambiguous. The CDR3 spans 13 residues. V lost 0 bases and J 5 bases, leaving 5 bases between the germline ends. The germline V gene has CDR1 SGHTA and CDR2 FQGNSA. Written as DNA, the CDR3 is TGTGCCAGCAGCTTAGCTCGTGACAATGAGCAGTTCTTC. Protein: CASSLARDNEQFF.

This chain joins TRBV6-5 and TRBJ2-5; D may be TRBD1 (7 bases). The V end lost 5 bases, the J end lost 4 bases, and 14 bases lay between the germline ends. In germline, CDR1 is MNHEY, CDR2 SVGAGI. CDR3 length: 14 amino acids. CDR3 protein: CASSPNRGGETQYF. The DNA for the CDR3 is TGTGCCAGCAGTCCCAACAGGGGAGGAGAGACCCAGTACTTC.

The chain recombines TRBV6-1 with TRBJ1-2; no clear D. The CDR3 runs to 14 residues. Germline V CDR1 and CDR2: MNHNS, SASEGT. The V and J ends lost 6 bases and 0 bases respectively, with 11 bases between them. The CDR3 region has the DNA TGTGCCAGCAGGCTAGATCCAGCTAACTATGGCTACACCTTC. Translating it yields CASRLDPANYGYTF.

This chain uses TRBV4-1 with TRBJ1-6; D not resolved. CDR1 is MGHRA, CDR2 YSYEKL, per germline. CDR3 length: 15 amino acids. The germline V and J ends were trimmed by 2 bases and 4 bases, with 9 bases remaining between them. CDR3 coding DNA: TGCGCCAGCAGCCAAACACGGGAGTATAATTCACCCCTCCACTTT. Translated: CASSQTREYNSPLHF.

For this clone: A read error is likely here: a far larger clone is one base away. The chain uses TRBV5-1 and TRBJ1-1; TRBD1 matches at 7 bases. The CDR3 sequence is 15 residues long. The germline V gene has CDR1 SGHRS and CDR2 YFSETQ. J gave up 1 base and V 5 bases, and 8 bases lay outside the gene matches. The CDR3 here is CASSKGAGTNTEAFF. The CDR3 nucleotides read TGCGCCAGCAGTAAGGGGGCAGGGACGAACACTGAAGCTTTCTTT.